The 5 T cell receptor beta chains below were found in one sample sequenced in a study of patients and donors after allogeneic stem cell transplantation. TCRdb itself ran the RT-PCR reads through MiXCR, one entry per CDR3 protein. The sample contains about a million distinct CDR3 sequences, more than 15% of which appear only once. The sequencing input was blood, either unsorted or a sorted T cell fraction (not recorded which). These TCRs come from a human donor who was either an allogeneic HSCT recipient or a stem cell or donor lymphocyte infusion donor (not recorded which). It is not recorded whose cells these are; they may come from a transplant donor.

The genes are TRBV20-1 and TRBJ1-1; 7 nucleotides agree with TRBD1. The germline CDR1 and CDR2 sequences are DFQATT and SNEGSKA (reference sequence). This CDR3 spans 14 amino acids. V lost 0 bases and J lost 6; bases outside the gene matches: 7. CDR3 coding DNA: TGCAGTGCTAGAGAAGGGGGCAGATCAGCTGAAGCTTTCTTT. Its protein is CSAREGGRSAEAFF.

Ten or more counts support this clonotype. This rearrangement joins TRBV6-6 to TRBJ1-2; D possibly corresponds to TRBD1 (5 bases). V lost 6 bases and J 1 base, leaving 9 bases between the germline ends. Germline CDR1 MNHNY, CDR2 SVGAGI (reference sequence). The CDR3 extends over 13 amino acids. For the CDR3, the DNA is TGTGCCAGCAGCCGTGGGGGTAACTATGGCTACACCTTC. It is translated as CASSRGGNYGYTF.

There are a few counts of this clonotype. V and J are TRBV21-1 and TRBJ1-3. TRBV21-1 corresponds to a pseudogene. There are 16 residues in the CDR3. The CDR3 nucleotides read TGTGCCAGCAGCATCGCGAGTCCAGGGACCTTGTACACCATATATTTT. It yields the protein CASSIASPGTLYTIYF.

This clonotype has a handful of counts. The rearrangement uses TRBV12-3 or TRBV12-4 and TRBJ2-5; the D gene could be TRBD1 or TRBD2 (5 bases each). The CDR3 totals 15 residues. V lost 0 bases to trimming and J lost 4 bases, with 12 bases between them. CDR3 nucleotide sequence: TGTGCCAGCAGTTTAGCGGGGGAGCCAGGAGAGACCCAGTACTTC. Protein sequence: CASSLAGEPGETQYF.

V gene TRBV7-9 combines with J gene TRBJ1-2; 9 nucleotides agree with TRBD1. Germline CDR1 SEHNR, CDR2 FQNEAQ (reference sequence). This CDR3 is built from 15 residues. The V segment lost 4 bases and the J segment 8 bases; nucleotides outside the gene matches: 11. The DNA of the CDR3 is TGTGCCAGCAGCTCCCAGGGACAGGGTTTGGCCGGCTACACCTTC. Residues: CASSSQGQGLAGYTF.